The source of this TCR beta chain is a study of T cell responses to AZD1222 COVID-19 vaccine. The protocol was immunoSEQ multiplex PCR, while the TCRdb copy is restricted to in-frame clones and leaves out a portion. The repertoire has 200,000 or so clones, 90% to 95% of them found once; the top ten carry roughly 10%. CDR3 size: 12 residues. Per the germline V gene, CDR1 is MDHEN and CDR2 is SYDVKM. The V and J ends lost 2 bases and 7 bases respectively, with 7 bases between them. The clonotype was recovered from an adult in good health. Sequenced here: peripheral blood, sampled on day 0 of AZD1222 vaccination. V usage is TRBV28 and J usage is TRBJ2-3, with D hard to call. This chain's CDR3 is CASSLRINTQYF. CDR3 in DNA: TGTGCCAGCAGTTTACGAATTAATACGCAGTATTTT.